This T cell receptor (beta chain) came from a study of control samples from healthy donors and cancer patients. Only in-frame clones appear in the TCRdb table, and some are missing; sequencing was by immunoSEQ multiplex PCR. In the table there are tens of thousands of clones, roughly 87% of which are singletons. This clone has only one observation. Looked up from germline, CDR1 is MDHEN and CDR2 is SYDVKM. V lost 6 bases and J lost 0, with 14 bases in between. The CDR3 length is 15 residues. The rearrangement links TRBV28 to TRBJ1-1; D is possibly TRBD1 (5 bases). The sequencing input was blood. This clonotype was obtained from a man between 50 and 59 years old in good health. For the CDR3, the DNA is TGTGCCAGCAGCCCCGGGGGGTATATGAACACTGAAGCTTTCTTT. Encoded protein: CASSPGGYMNTEAFF.